This TCR beta chain derives from a study of cytomegalovirus exposure and HLA in healthy donors (dated by TCRdb to 2017 to 2019). Context from the whole study: An earlier analysis of under 600 of the donors reported 250 to 300 Gb of sequence data and some 100 million unique TCR beta sequences from 150 million to 200 million T cells. An early release covering roughly 600 HLA-typed donors comprised about 290 gigabases of sequencing data and around 80 million unique TCR sequences. Of the approximately 400 genotyped donors, roughly 85% fell in the genetic ancestry cluster associated with self-reported Caucasian donors. The study was designed to test whether signatures of past pathogen exposure could be identified by cataloging public T cell receptors. The T cell repertoires of about 700 subjects were profiled by immunosequencing and related to cytomegalovirus serostatus. In addition to the first cohort of approximately 670 subjects, a separate validation cohort of 130 or so different subjects was used. High-throughput TCR immunosequencing, statistical association of individual TCRs with disease status, and machine learning were combined to predict cytomegalovirus infection status. A later analysis re-analyzed previously published TCR beta repertoires from about 600 donors and added high-resolution HLA genotyping to study TCR occurrence patterns. In the later analysis, no new phenotypic data were used to find candidate immune exposures; instead, reliance was placed on TCR beta sequences and their occurrence across donors. To decide whether each TCR beta V gene segment behaved as functional or pseudogenic, an earlier analysis of 587 of the donors relied on high-throughput TCR beta sequencing. Donor age, sex, ethnicity and CMV serostatus were compiled together with the repertoire data. Genome-wide SNP genotypes for about 60% of the 666 donors were used in a later genetic analysis, which treated that subset as a discovery cohort. Every discovery cohort repertoire had been produced on one sequencing platform. HLA typing covered class I and class II loci at four-digit resolution. Typing coverage varied by locus: about 629-630 donors for A, B, C, DRB1 and DQB1; under 550 for DQA1; about 590 for DPA1; about 450 for DPB1. Four to six DR-DQ haplotypes were handled as single units for association and clustering, since linkage in the cohort was strong. Among around 400 genotyped donors of the cohort, an average of about 240,000 unique TCR beta nucleotide sequences were sequenced per donor, roughly a sixth of them non-productive. What the study reported, not specific to this receptor: An earlier analysis of approximately 570 of the donors showed that most TCR beta V segments appeared in productive rearrangements either about 87% or about 30% of the time, which broadly matched IMGT annotations. Correlated functional status among segregating V segments might be attributable to linkage disequilibrium, but an unknown experimental factor could not be ruled out. The cohort was sequenced for TCR beta chains only, and without alpha or paired-chain data the features that could be detected were limited. The only immune exposure information available for the cohort was CMV serostatus. A total of 150 to 200 TCR beta chains were listed by the study as associated with cytomegalovirus. Presence/absence analyses assumed roughly uniform sequencing depth across donors, an assumption that may not hold. Cytomegalovirus status was reported to be diagnosed by the classifier with high specificity and sensitivity in both the original and validation cohorts. Across donors, most TCR sequences were observed very rarely, whereas some public TCRs were present in many individuals. In a later genetic analysis, a missense DCLRE1C variant was associated with V-gene and J-gene trimming of TCR beta chains, and the association was replicated in an independent cohort. A later analysis found that HLA-associated TCR beta chains were more clonally expanded and had lower generation probabilities than equally common non-associated chains. Specific HLA alleles were associated with 15,000 to 20,000 TCR beta sequences at a false discovery rate of 0.05 in a later analysis. A later analysis found that most CMV-associated TCR beta chains appeared HLA-restricted, with HLA associations seemingly driven largely by CMV exposure. HLA typing was unavailable for some donors at each locus, so association tests used only the typed subset. A later analysis found that TCR association rates varied across HLA loci, with DRB1 alleles showing the most associated TCRs and HLA-C alleles the fewest. The sequencing pipeline was judged likely to have produced a cluster of highly shared sequence variants as a technical artifact. The 87-base-pair reads could not distinguish some IMGT-functional V segments, including TRBV6-2 and TRBV6-3, so those segments were excluded. A later genetic analysis reported fewer N-insertions in productive TCRs among donors in an Asian-associated ancestry cluster than the approximately 700-donor mean. Because counts were too low, some 16 rarely observed V segments, including chromosome 9 orphons, were excluded from the earlier analysis of 587 of the donors. When HLA alleles, especially DR and DQ, strongly co-occurred, attributing TCR associations to individual alleles was difficult. Several of the top co-occurrence clusters appeared to be linked to parvovirus B19, influenza, CMV and Epstein-Barr virus, according to a later analysis. In vitro tests confirmed that a few of the cytomegalovirus-associated TCR beta chains recognize cytomegalovirus antigens. According to the authors, the approach could potentially be generalized to other disease states and immunological phenotypes. A further reported finding was that TCR beta sequences accurately predicted the HLA-A and HLA-B alleles for most subjects in the first cohort.

The cohort comprised some 680 healthy bone marrow donors. At the time of sampling, every cohort member was nominally healthy, though immune exposures that went unrecorded were likely present. The donor tested CMV seronegative, placing the donor among the 352 seronegative members of the cohort. Each donor provided a peripheral blood sample, and peripheral blood mononuclear cells were used for TCR beta sequencing. Genomic DNA extraction from the blood cell samples was performed with the Qiagen DNeasy Blood Extraction Kit. Between the V and J ends, shortened by 2 bases and 8 bases respectively, the junction contains 6 bases. From cysteine to phenylalanine, the CDR3 is 11 amino acids long. This entry keeps only the CDR3 DNA: 33 bases, framed from base 1. CDR1 GTSNPN and CDR2 SVGIG were looked up in the germline V gene (reference sequence). Receptors were amplified or captured by the immunoSEQ multiplex PCR assay. A mixture of 60 forward primers for TCR Vbeta segments and 13 reverse primers for TCR Jbeta segments was used in the multiplex PCR. A multiplex PCR assay on genomic DNA amplified the CDR3 region of rearranged TCR beta genes. On the Illumina HiSeq System, the amplified TCR beta libraries were sequenced as 87-base-pair reads. The study's own analysis went as follows. Across the 700 or so repertoires, a later analysis counted tens of millions of unique TCR beta chains, roughly 11 million of which were shared by at least two donors. To remove PCR and sequencing errors, raw reads were error-corrected and collapsed into unique sequences using a nearest-neighbor algorithm that merged closely related sequences. CDR3 sequences were aligned to IMGT reference sequences to assign V, D and J gene segments. For a sequence to be retained, at least a six-nucleotide match to both a V gene segment and a J gene segment was required. A rearrangement was called productive if the CDR3 had no stop codons and remained in frame with V and J, and every other rearrangement was called non-productive. Following IMGT convention, CDR3 was defined as the stretch from the second conserved V-encoded cysteine up to the conserved J-encoded phenylalanine. The earlier analysis of 550 to 650 of the donors excluded any sequence lacking an unambiguous match to a single V gene segment. An earlier analysis of fewer than 750 of the donors called V segments functional above 56.7% productive rearrangements and segregating when the between-donor standard deviation exceeded 5%. A statistical classification framework was built to diagnose cytomegalovirus status from the catalog of TCR beta chain sequences. V and J gene assignment, in a later analysis, came from comparing TCR nucleotide sequences with IMGT/GENE-DB human TR gene sequences. A later analysis assigned CDR3 sequences and most-parsimonious VDJ recombination scenarios with the TCRdist pipeline. In a later analysis, every TCR beta chain was defined by the combination of its CDR3 amino acid sequence and its V-gene family, and reads without a unique V-gene family were dropped. To address suspected cross-contamination and a sequencing artifact, a later analysis removed some 620 highly shared, low-generation-probability nucleotide sequences. For each public chain, a later analysis derived a clonal expansion index from normalized ranks of inferred template counts within each repertoire. A later analysis computed generation probabilities with a VDJ recombination model fitted to out-of-frame rearrangements, and checked the results against IGoR. In a later analysis, TCR-TCR, TCR-HLA and TCR-CMV co-occurrence was scored with hypergeometric tests, and a repertoire-size bias correction was applied to TCR pairs. To estimate false discovery rates, a later analysis permuted the HLA or CMV assignments 20 times. In a later analysis, co-occurring TCRs were grouped with DBSCAN, and TCRdist sequence similarity was added when clustering was performed within HLA-allele-positive subsets. Co-occurrence clustering excluded repertoires with fewer than 30,000 or more than 120,000 public chains, plus five with anomalous nucleotide sharing. The immuneACCESS repertoire file appears here via TCRdb, limited to in-frame rearrangements. These files lack a portion of the clones; in checked studies, under half of the deficit traces to unresolved V genes, and the cause of the others is not known. That table supplies the V and J calls and clone size; D and trimming were determined from the DNA. The sample profile shows approximately 290,000 clones; 80% of them were found once. More than 0.3% of the sample rests with the top ten.

Turning to this clone: The target of this receptor is not known. Per-nucleotide qualities are absent, and no much larger clonotype sits a single base away.

Sample: PBMCs. The TCR comes from a girl aged 2 to 9 in good health and CMV-seronegative. Recombination linked TRBV30 to TRBJ2-2; the D gene is perhaps TRBD1, on 5 matching bases. The DNA sequence is given as TGTGCCTGGAGTAGGACAGGGGAGCTGTTTTTT. Translated, this gives CAWSRTGELFF.